The present T cell receptor beta chain was sequenced within a study of cytomegalovirus exposure and HLA in healthy donors. For the study at large: Sequencing of approximately 190 million T cells in an earlier analysis found 95 million to 120 million unique TCR beta sequences. There were about 85 million unique TCRs (from HLA-typed donors) in an early data release. Study conclusions and caveats: TCR sequences were mostly rare, though some public TCRs occurred in many donors.

Healthy individuals who donated bone marrow served as the donors. It was with 60 Vbeta and 13 Jbeta primers that the PCR ran. Clones were sequenced by immunoSEQ multiplex PCR, and TCRdb holds only the in-frame ones, with some missing. The sample contains 100,000 to 150,000 clones, 82% of which appear only once. CDR1 and CDR2 (germline): SQVTM, ANQGSEA. The V and J ends lost 5 bases and 9 bases respectively, with 11 bases between them. This CDR3 region has 11 residues. As concerns this clone: Antigen: not known.

The rearrangement joins TRBV29-1 to TRBJ2-1; D uncertain. The receptor was isolated from a boy aged 2 to 10 in good health and CMV-seronegative. The sample was PBMCs. CDR3: CSVRAEFEQFF. CDR3 coding DNA: TGCAGCGTTCGCGCGGAGTTTGAGCAGTTCTTC.